This T cell receptor beta chain was identified during a study of OX40 agonist ivuxolimab in advanced cancers. Study background: Three patients, one with hepatocellular carcinoma and two with cutaneous melanoma, achieved partial responses.

A word on this clone: The antigen remains unidentified.

Study outcomes and limitations: The study found among the lowest clonal expansion in partial responders at 0.1-3.0 mg/kg. Clonal expansion from baseline to week 6 occurred in both CD4+ and CD8+ T cells.

The protocol was immunoSEQ multiplex PCR, while the TCRdb copy is restricted to in-frame clones and leaves out a portion. Of over 40,000 clones in the sample, around 80% were seen once. CDR1 and CDR2 from the germline V gene are MDHEN and SYDVKM. CDR3 length: 15 residues. With 10 bases removed from V and 5 bases from J, the gap between germline ends came to 23 bases. The receptor comes from an adult with an advanced solid tumor such as melanoma, head and neck, liver or kidney cancer. The rearrangement links TRBV28 to TRBJ1-1; D is ambiguous. Here the sequenced sample was CD4+ or CD8+ T cells sorted from blood, taken in a trial of the OX40 agonist ivuxolimab. The CDR3 protein is CATKLGGSSWTEAFF. The DNA of the CDR3 is TGTGCCACCAAGCTAGGTGGCAGTAGTTGGACTGAAGCTTTCTTT.